This T cell receptor beta chain is drawn from a study of T cell responses to AZD1222 COVID-19 vaccine (dated by TCRdb to the early 2020s). Concerning the study at large: Because spike-specific TCR depth and breadth did not differ between the two schedules, AZD1222 recipients who got a second dose at roughly 4 weeks were pooled with those who got a second dose at roughly 12 weeks. TCR sequencing was performed for fewer than 250 trial participants, of whom about 200 were given two doses of AZD1222 and 26 were given two doses of MenACWY control vaccine. Enrollment into the trials was organized by age into subgroups of 18-55, 56-69 and 70-plus years, and those subgroups contained roughly 150, 30 and 60 TCR-sequenced participants, respectively. The full study reports these points: Reportedly, almost half of the unique spike-specific TCRs recognized epitopes lying outside the regions that are mutated in the B.1.351 and B.1.1.7 variants. The whole spike protein was spanned by vaccine-associated CD4 TCRs, and dominant responses were seen in regions 160-218 and 743-854. Conclusions about previously exposed vaccinees are limited because only six or seven AZD1222 recipients were SARS-CoV-2 seropositive at baseline. Spike-specific TCR breadth and depth rose significantly after two AZD1222 doses compared with day 0 and with MenACWY recipients. Because no samples from the day 14 peak response were available, repertoires could be characterized only after the peak T cell response. The 56-69-year group was small, and its depth increase did not reach significance, likely because of low power. Participants were mostly white British, with more females than males. The authors suggested clonal diversity may have been underestimated.

Worth noting for this clone: It has no known antigen specificity. No qualities accompany the bases; no much larger clone lies one base away.

The time point label, read with the paper, signifies: baseline before first vaccination. Samples from vaccinated people were obtained from the UK trials COV001 and COV002, which included a single-blind randomized controlled phase 2/3 trial of AZD1222 (ChAdOx1 nCoV-19) in healthy adults. For TCRbeta chain sequencing, PBMC samples from trial participants were taken at day 0 and at day 28 after the second dose. Taken from cysteine to phenylalanine, the CDR3 has 16 residues. The only DNA kept is the CDR3, 48 bases in frame from the first base. The CDR3 regions of human TCRbeta chains were analyzed by immunosequencing. In the authors' own workflow: Repertoire TCRs were checked for matches against a reference library of SARS-CoV-2-specific TCRs that had been generated using the MIRA antigen-specificity platform. Breadth meant the fraction of unique TCRs that were SARS-CoV-2-associated, whereas depth meant the fraction of total T cells that were SARS-CoV-2-associated. Each spike-specific TCR was assigned to its reactive spike region and to a CD4 or CD8 class using the MIRA data. Log10-transformed breadth and depth values were compared by one-way ANOVA with Sidak's multiple comparisons tests. The immuneACCESS repertoire file appears here via TCRdb, limited to in-frame rearrangements. These files lack a portion of the clones; in checked studies, under half of the deficit traces to unresolved V genes, and the cause of the others is not known. From that table come the V and J calls and clone size; the DNA was used to work out D and trimming. Present in this sample are 90,000 or so clones, about 88% of which were seen just once. The top ten clones comprise roughly 21% of the sample.

The source is an adult in good health. Rearrangement joined TRBV12-2 to TRBJ1-5; the table's D gene call, TRBD1, was not cross checked with the DNA. TRBV12-2 is tagged as a pseudogene. The sample was peripheral blood, taken on day 0 of AZD1222 vaccination. The CDR3 is CASGLSDRISNQPQHF. The DNA is TGTGCAAGTGGCCTTAGTGACAGGATTAGCAATCAGCCCCAGCATTTT.